This T cell receptor beta chain is drawn from a study of T cell changes during pregnancy in multiple sclerosis. Losses at the gene ends were 7 bases for V and 3 bases for J; bases not matched to a gene: 7. This CDR3 region has 13 residues. Germline V CDR1 and CDR2: SGHRS, YFSETQ. TCRdb's table, derived via immunoSEQ multiplex PCR, lists solely in-frame clones and lacks some. The repertoire includes about 72,000 clones, 91% of them detected once, and roughly 0.7% sits in the top ten. This sequence was found in a female donor in good health, enrolled as a control in a pregnancy study. The sample was peripheral blood, taken in the third trimester of pregnancy. The chain is built from TRBV5-1 and TRBJ2-7, with 7 bases lining up with TRBD1. The CDR3 here is CASGEQGNYEQYF. The CDR3 nucleotides read TGCGCCAGCGGCGAACAGGGGAACTACGAGCAGTACTTC.